Each of the 18 T cell receptor beta chains below was sequenced from the same sample in a study of blood T cell repertoires in COVID-19. Assay used: immunoSEQ multiplex PCR; TCRdb lists only in-frame clones, some missing. The sample has about 200,000 clones; 70% to 85% are singletons. The sample consisted of peripheral blood. Receptors were obtained from a human donor in a cohort sampled during active COVID-19.

The chain combines TRBV28 with TRBJ2-3; TRBD2 might be the D (6 bases). Germline V lookup: CDR1 MDHEN, CDR2 SYDVKM. The CDR3 runs to 13 residues. V shed 11 bases and J shed 7 bases, with 19 bases lying between them. CDR3 nucleotides: TGTGCCCTGGGGGGAGAATACGCAAATACGCAGTATTTT. It is translated as CALGGEYANTQYF. Variable domain in full (rest from reference TRBV28 and TRBJ2-3): DVKVTQSSRYLVKRTGEKVFLECVQDMDHENMFWYRQDPGLGLRLIYFSYDVKMKEKGDIPEGYSVSREKKERFSLILESASTNQTSMYLCALGGEYANTQYFGPGTRLTVL.

The gene calls are TRBV11-1 and TRBJ1-2; TRBD1 agrees at 10 bases. J gave up 4 bases and V 5 bases, and 4 bases lay outside the gene matches. Germline CDR1 SGHAT, CDR2 FQDESV (reference sequence). The CDR3 loop spans 14 amino acids. DNA of the CDR3: TGTGCCAGCAGCCCATGGACAGGGGGCTATGGCTACACCTTC. Its translation: CASSPWTGGYGYTF.

The chain has TRBV5-8 and TRBJ1-2; D is unclear. CDR3 length: 14 amino acids. The germline CDR1 and CDR2 sequences are SGHTS and YDEGEE. Trimming took 3 bases from V and 7 from J, leaving 16 bases between them. The CDR3 nucleotides read TGTGCCAGCAGCTCGACGACGGGGTGGCGTGGCTACACCTTC. It translates to CASSSTTGWRGYTF. The full variable domain, its missing parts supplied by reference TRBV5-8 and TRBJ1-2, is EAGVTQSPTHLIKTRGQQATLRCSPISGHTSVYWYQQALGLGLQFLLWYDEGEERNRGNFPPRFSGRQFPNYSSELNVNALELEDSALYLCASSSTTGWRGYTFGSGTRLTVV.

The chain is built from TRBV3-1 (or the pseudogene TRBV3-2) and TRBJ2-1; tentatively, D is TRBD1 (6 bases). The CDR3 covers 12 residues. The V gene's germline CDR1 is LGHDT and CDR2 YNNKEL (reference sequence). Trimming removed 4 bases from V and 7 bases from J, with 8 bases in between. CDR3 in DNA: TGTGCCAGCAGCCTCACAGGGAATGAGCAGTTCTTC. It translates to CASSLTGNEQFF.

The V gene is TRBV9, the J gene TRBJ2-7, with TRBD1 matching 7 bases. This CDR3 spans 14 amino acids. V lost 4 bases to trimming and J lost 6 bases; unmatched junction nucleotides: 10. The germline CDR1 and CDR2 sequences are SGDLS and YYNGEE. The CDR3 DNA reads TGTGCCAGCAGCCCCCAGGGGGAGTGGGCCGAGCAGTACTTC. This translates into CASSPQGEWAEQYF.

J is TRBJ2-1 and V is TRBV29-1; 8 nucleotides agree with TRBD2. The CDR3 is 15 amino acids. V was pared by 3 bases and J by 3 bases, with 7 bases of the junction left unmatched. Germline CDR1 is SQVTM and CDR2 is ANQGSEA. CDR3 sequence reads: CSVDVLAGGYNEQFF. CDR3 in DNA: TGCAGCGTTGACGTCCTGGCGGGAGGCTACAATGAGCAGTTCTTC.

This chain links TRBV15 with TRBJ1-1, with 12 bases that match TRBD1. There are 16 residues in the CDR3. In germline, CDR1 is LNHNV, CDR2 YYDKDF (reference sequence). V shed 1 base and J 3 bases; nucleotides not matched to a gene: 3. The CDR3 DNA reads as TGTGCCACCAGCAGAGGGGACAGGGGGCTGGACACTGAAGCTTTCTTT. Protein product: CATSRGDRGLDTEAFF.

The chain joins TRBV29-1 to TRBJ1-3; tentative D call: TRBD1 (6 bases). Germline-derived CDR1 and CDR2 are SQVTM and ANQGSEA. The V gene lost 1 base and the J gene lost 0 bases, with 10 bases spanning the gap. The CDR3 sequence is 15 residues long. The CDR3 sequence is CSVEGGTSSGNTIYF. CDR3 in DNA: TGCAGCGTTGAAGGGGGGACATCCTCTGGAAACACCATATATTTT.

The chain is built from TRBV7-9 and TRBJ1-4; TRBD1 aligns across 8 bases. This CDR3 has 15 amino acids. V gave up 5 bases and J gave up 1 base; unmatched junction bases: 3. Germline V lookup: CDR1 SEHNR, CDR2 FQNEAQ (reference sequence). CDR3 amino acids: CASSTDRGTNEKLFF. CDR3 sequence (DNA): TGTGCCAGCAGCACTGACAGGGGAACTAATGAAAAACTGTTTTTT.

The table lists this clone with a count of one. The chain employs TRBV5-4 and TRBJ2-3, with 10 bases fitting TRBD2. The V and J ends lost 5 bases and 1 base, in that order; junction bases with no gene match: 4. This CDR3 contains 15 residues. CDR1 is SGHNT, CDR2 YYREEE, per germline (reference sequence). The CDR3, as DNA: TGTGCCAGCAGTCACGGGACTAGCGGCACAGATACGCAGTATTTT. Its translation: CASSHGTSGTDTQYF.

This chain connects TRBV18 to TRBJ2-3; TRBD2 matches at 11 bases. Germline values: CDR1 KGHSH, CDR2 LQKENI. V was clipped by 4 bases and J by 0 bases; unmatched bases: 3. CDR3 length: 16 residues. CDR3 protein: CASSLGLAASTDTQYF. CDR3 nucleotide sequence: TGTGCCAGCTCACTGGGACTAGCGGCTAGCACAGATACGCAGTATTTT.

The chain uses TRBV5-6 and TRBJ2-1, with 10 bases fitting TRBD1. V trimming: 4 bases; J trimming: 2 bases; junction bases outside the gene matches: 6. This CDR3 has 16 residues. The germline gives CDR1 SGHDT, CDR2 YYEEEE. This chain's CDR3 is CASSDGTGAAYNEQFF. CDR3 nucleotide sequence: TGTGCCAGCAGCGACGGGACAGGGGCAGCCTACAATGAGCAGTTCTTC.

The rearrangement links TRBV10-2 to TRBJ2-7; TRBD1 is a possible D gene (5 bases). This CDR3 spans 12 amino acids. V lost 5 bases to trimming and J lost 4 bases, with 9 bases between them. The germline V gene has CDR1 WSHSY and CDR2 SAAADI. CDR3 nucleotide sequence: TGCGCCAGCAGTCTCCAGGGTTACGAGCAGTACTTC. As protein: CASSLQGYEQYF.

The gene calls are TRBV5-1 and TRBJ2-7; 9 bases fit TRBD2. The CDR3 spans 14 residues. Unmatched junction bases numbered 5, after V lost 5 bases and J lost 2 bases. Germline V gene sequence: CDR1 SGHRS, CDR2 YFSETQ. The CDR3 reads CASRTTSGTYEQYF. As DNA, the CDR3 is TGCGCCAGCAGAACGACTAGCGGCACCTACGAGCAGTACTTC.

The rearrangement links TRBV3-1 (or the pseudogene TRBV3-2) to TRBJ1-3, with a weak D call TRBD1 (5 bases). The CDR3 contains 14 residues. The V and J ends lost 7 bases and 2 bases respectively, with 12 bases between them. Germline CDR1 is LGHDT and CDR2 is YNNKEL (reference sequence). CDR3 region: CASTGAGAGNTIYF. The CDR3 DNA reads as TGTGCCAGCACCGGGGCGGGGGCTGGAAACACCATATATTTT.

The CDR3 nucleotides read TGTGCCAGCAGTTTGTCAGGTTCCTCCTCCTACGAGCAGTACTTC. Its protein is CASSLSGSSSYEQYF. The V and J genes are TRBV28 and TRBJ2-7; no definite D call. The germline gives CDR1 MDHEN, CDR2 SYDVKM. V was pared by 3 bases and J by 0 bases, with 12 bases between. This CDR3 region has 15 residues.

The CDR3 DNA reads as TGCAGTGCCCTCTCTAATGGCTACACCTTC. The encoded protein is CSALSNGYTF. The rearrangement joins TRBV20-1 to TRBJ1-2; D is ambiguous. Germline CDR1 is DFQATT and CDR2 is SNEGSKA (reference sequence). Between the trimmed V and J ends, which lost 6 bases and 6 bases, there was a span of 8 bases. This CDR3 is built from 10 residues.

This sequence joins TRBV10-1 and TRBJ2-7, with D possibly TRBD2 on 6 matching bases. V was pared by 0 bases and J by 6 bases, with 9 bases between. The CDR3 spans 13 residues. Per the germline V gene, CDR1 is WNHNN and CDR2 is SYGVQD (reference sequence). The CDR3 bases are TGCGCCAGCAGTGAGTCGGGGGGATCCGAGCAGTACTTC. Its translation is CASSESGGSEQYF.